A selection of T cell receptor beta chains follows, all from one sample in a study of shared clonotypes between healthy human individuals. The protocol was immunoSEQ multiplex PCR, while the TCRdb copy is restricted to in-frame clones and leaves out a portion. Of under 2,500,000 clones listed, approximately 95% were seen once; the top ten hold less than 0.15%. What was sequenced was naive CD4+ T cells sorted from blood. The receptors were sampled from a man younger than 35 in good health. The CDR3 runs from the conserved cysteine through the conserved F or W. Fields, in order: CDR3 length, V gene, D gene, J gene, clone size, CDR3 protein, CDR3 DNA. The D gene is left open where the match is weak. Clone size is stated in some rows and not others, as once, few, many or a class when expanded.

14	TRBV5-1	TRBD2	TRBJ2-7	.	CASSPGLAAYEQYF	TGCGCCAGCAGCCCGGGACTAGCGGCTTACGAGCAGTACTTC
14	TRBV7-8	.	TRBJ2-1	.	CASSLGGWYNEQFF	TGTGCCAGCAGCTTAGGGGGCTGGTACAATGAGCAGTTCTTC
13	TRBV7-9	.	TRBJ2-3	.	CASSFTTHKSQYF	TGTGCCAGCAGCTTTACGACACATAAGTCGCAGTATTTT
15	TRBV6-6	TRBD1	TRBJ1-2	few	CASSLRTGSPRGYTF	TGTGCCAGTTCCCTTCGGACAGGGAGTCCACGTGGCTACACCTTC
17	TRBV4-3	TRBD2	TRBJ2-7	.	CASSQDSVVAGAGEQYF	TGCGCCAGCAGCCAAGATAGTGTGGTAGCGGGAGCGGGGGAGCAGTACTTC
21	TRBV18	TRBD1	TRBJ1-6	.	CASSPLGPGTGVGLKNSPLHF	TGTGCCAGCTCACCACTTGGTCCGGGGACAGGGGTAGGATTGAAGAATTCACCCCTCCACTTT
15	TRBV5-6	.	TRBJ2-1	.	CASSRQMTVYNEQFF	TGTGCCAGCAGCCGACAAATGACGGTTTACAATGAGCAGTTCTTC
14	TRBV2	.	TRBJ2-3	.	CASRTGASTDTQYF	TGTGCCAGCAGGACGGGGGCAAGCACAGATACGCAGTATTTT
12	TRBV6-5	.	TRBJ2-7	.	CASSYSGREQYF	TGTGCCAGCAGTTACTCCGGCCGAGAGCAGTACTTC
13	TRBV19	.	TRBJ2-5	.	CASSMGGGETQYF	TGTGCCAGTAGTATGGGGGGTGGGGAGACCCAGTACTTC
20	TRBV12-5	.	TRBJ2-4	.	CASGLVLWGSNRAAKNIQYF	TGTGCTAGTGGTTTGGTACTTTGGGGGAGTAATCGAGCGGCCAAAAACATTCAGTACTTC
14	TRBV2	.	TRBJ2-5	once	CASSGGASGETQYF	TGTGCCAGCAGTGGGGGGGCGTCCGGTGAGACCCAGTACTTC
14	TRBV13	.	TRBJ1-1	.	CASSLGATANEAFF	TGTGCCAGCAGCTTAGGCGCGACAGCTAATGAAGCTTTCTTT
14	TRBV18	.	TRBJ1-5	.	CASSPGRENQPQHF	TGTGCCAGCTCACCGGGCAGGGAGAATCAGCCCCAGCATTTT
15	TRBV27	.	TRBJ2-7	.	CASSLDVAGSYEQYF	TGTGCCAGCAGTTTGGATGTGGCGGGCTCCTACGAGCAGTACTTC
14	TRBV19	TRBD1	TRBJ1-2	.	CASLDRGMLYGYTF	TGTGCCAGCCTGGACAGGGGAATGCTCTATGGCTACACCTTC
15	TRBV7-9	TRBD1	TRBJ2-5	.	CASSPGTGFQETQYF	TGTGCCAGCAGCCCCGGGACAGGATTCCAAGAGACCCAGTACTTC
15	TRBV6-4	TRBD1	TRBJ1-4	.	CASSPGGQGFEKLFF	TGTGCCAGCAGTCCAGGGGGACAGGGGTTTGAAAAACTGTTTTTT
14	TRBV5-4	.	TRBJ1-6	.	CASSARVTDSPLHF	TGTGCCAGCAGCGCGAGGGTGACGGATTCACCCCTCCACTTT
15	TRBV25-1	.	TRBJ2-5	.	CASRPSGRGKETQYF	TGTGCCAGCAGACCCTCGGGCAGGGGAAAAGAGACCCAGTACTTC
13	TRBV2	.	TRBJ1-2	.	CASSEATVYGYTF	TGTGCCAGCAGTGAAGCGACGGTCTATGGCTACACCTTC
13	TRBV2	.	TRBJ2-1	.	CASSRGPAEKQFF	TGTGCCAGCAGCCGGGGACCAGCCGAAAAGCAGTTCTTC
14	TRBV7-2	.	TRBJ1-6	.	CASSGQPYNSPLHF	TGTGCCAGCAGCGGACAGCCCTATAATTCACCCCTCCACTTT
13	TRBV10-3	.	TRBJ2-7	.	CAISESGTPEQYF	TGTGCCATCAGTGAGTCGGGTACGCCCGAGCAGTACTTC
15	TRBV30	.	TRBJ1-6	.	CACSQGGSYNSPLHF	TGTGCCTGTTCACAGGGCGGCTCCTATAATTCACCCCTCCACTTT
16	TRBV6-1	TRBD1	TRBJ1-5	.	CASSVRTDRGNQPQHF	TGTGCCAGCAGTGTTAGAACGGACAGGGGAAATCAGCCCCAGCATTTT
14	TRBV5-4	.	TRBJ2-5	once	CASSLGTVQETQYF	TGTGCCAGCAGCTTGGGGACAGTCCAAGAGACCCAGTACTTC